This T cell receptor (beta chain) was recorded in a study of regulatory T cells in long-lasting Graves disease. This CDR3 comprises 13 residues. Looked up from germline, CDR1 is SNHLY and CDR2 is FYNNEI. V lost 8 bases, J lost 4 bases, and 12 bases lay in between. Arm-PCR of CDR3 regions and iRepertoire HTBI primers were used to build TCR beta libraries. TCRdb reprocessed the multiplex PCR reads via MiXCR and lists one record per CDR3 protein. Of 500,000 to 700,000 distinct CDR3 sequences listed, around 30% were seen once; the top ten hold under 50%. Described time point: persistent/refractory GD, antithyroid drugs over 5 years with positive TRAb. Isolated PBMC RNA provided the starting material for the TCR library.

The sample in question was peripheral blood mononuclear cells (PBMCs), obtained when the disease was refractory, from a patient treated with antithyroid drugs. This chain joins TRBV2 and TRBJ1-5; no reliable D call. The sequence was collected from a female donor with Graves disease. The CDR3 sequence: CASATLRNQPQHF. The DNA for the CDR3 is TGTGCCAGCGCGACACTTAGGAATCAGCCCCAGCATTTT.